This is a list of T cell receptor beta chains from one sample in a study of T cells in Graves' hyperthyroidism and ophthalmopathy. TCRdb re-analysed the multiplex PCR reads in MiXCR, keeping a single row per CDR3 protein. The sample holds 300,000 to 450,000 distinct CDR3 sequences, roughly 14% seen once. The sample comprised blood. The source of these receptors is a woman aged 55-69 years with Graves' hyperthyroidism. Both conserved end residues are part of each CDR3. Each record gives: V gene, D gene, clone size, J gene, CDR3 protein, CDR3 DNA. A D gene is named only where the DNA matches it firmly. Part of the rows lack a size; the others show once, few, many or a class for expanded clones.

v_call: TRBV24-1; d_call: NA; clone_size: many; j_call: TRBJ1-2; cdr3_aa: CATSVGRDYGYTF; cdr3_nt: TGTGCCACCAGTGTGGGCCGGGACTATGGCTACACCTTC
v_call: TRBV10-3; d_call: NA; clone_size: few; j_call: TRBJ1-4; cdr3_aa: CAISASGAFNEKLFF; cdr3_nt: TGTGCCATCAGTGCCTCCGGGGCCTTTAATGAAAAACTGTTTTTT
v_call: TRBV19; d_call: NA; clone_size: NA; j_call: TRBJ1-1; cdr3_aa: CASKIGSVDTEAFF; cdr3_nt: TGTGCCAGTAAAATCGGGTCCGTGGACACTGAAGCTTTCTTT
v_call: TRBV7-9; d_call: NA; clone_size: many; j_call: TRBJ2-5; cdr3_aa: CASSLDGRQRETQYF; cdr3_nt: TGTGCCAGCAGCTTAGACGGCAGACAGAGGGAGACCCAGTACTTC
v_call: TRBV7-8; d_call: TRBD2; clone_size: many; j_call: TRBJ2-5; cdr3_aa: CASSPVTSGRGETQYF; cdr3_nt: TGTGCCAGCAGCCCCGTGACTAGCGGGAGGGGTGAGACCCAGTACTTC
v_call: TRBV3-1; d_call: TRBD2; clone_size: many; j_call: TRBJ2-3; cdr3_aa: CASSQRTSGYTDTQYF; cdr3_nt: TGTGCCAGCAGCCAAAGGACTAGCGGATACACAGATACGCAGTATTTT
v_call: TRBV6-1; d_call: TRBD2; clone_size: many; j_call: TRBJ2-3; cdr3_aa: CASSESSGITDTQYF; cdr3_nt: TGTGCCAGCAGTGAATCTAGCGGGATCACAGATACGCAGTATTTT
v_call: TRBV24-1; d_call: NA; clone_size: many; j_call: TRBJ1-5; cdr3_aa: CATSDSKRQHSIGPQHF; cdr3_nt: TGTGCCACCAGTGATTCTAAGAGACAGCACTCTATCGGGCCCCAGCATTTT
v_call: TRBV5-4; d_call: TRBD1; clone_size: many; j_call: TRBJ1-1; cdr3_aa: CASSLGTGLNTEAFF; cdr3_nt: TGTGCCAGCAGCTTGGGGACAGGGCTGAACACTGAAGCTTTCTTT
v_call: TRBV19; d_call: TRBD1; clone_size: NA; j_call: TRBJ1-5; cdr3_aa: CASSIDRDQPQHF; cdr3_nt: TGTGCCAGTAGTATTGACAGGGATCAGCCCCAGCATTTT
v_call: TRBV6-5; d_call: NA; clone_size: many; j_call: TRBJ1-1; cdr3_aa: CASSYGGWDTEAFF; cdr3_nt: TGTGCCAGCAGTTACGGCGGTTGGGACACTGAAGCTTTCTTT
v_call: TRBV5-1; d_call: TRBD2; clone_size: many; j_call: TRBJ2-1; cdr3_aa: CASSWEGLAGYNEQFF; cdr3_nt: TGCGCCAGCAGCTGGGAGGGACTAGCGGGATACAATGAGCAGTTCTTC
v_call: TRBV6-1; d_call: NA; clone_size: many; j_call: TRBJ2-7; cdr3_aa: CASSEATPGKEQYF; cdr3_nt: TGTGCCAGCAGTGAAGCGACACCAGGCAAGGAGCAGTACTTC
v_call: TRBV2; d_call: TRBD1; clone_size: many; j_call: TRBJ1-2; cdr3_aa: CASSPGQGDGYTF; cdr3_nt: TGTGCCAGCAGCCCTGGACAGGGGGACGGCTACACCTTC
v_call: TRBV11-3; d_call: NA; clone_size: many; j_call: TRBJ1-1; cdr3_aa: CASSLVEGLGTEAFF; cdr3_nt: TGTGCCAGCAGCTTAGTAGAGGGACTGGGCACTGAAGCTTTCTTT
v_call: TRBV27; d_call: TRBD1; clone_size: many; j_call: TRBJ2-7; cdr3_aa: CASSLKGQYYEQYF; cdr3_nt: TGTGCCAGCAGTCTTAAGGGACAGTACTACGAGCAGTACTTC
v_call: TRBV10-3; d_call: NA; clone_size: NA; j_call: TRBJ2-2; cdr3_aa: CAISERQGGTGELFF; cdr3_nt: TGTGCCATCAGTGAGCGGCAGGGAGGTACCGGGGAGCTGTTTTTT
v_call: TRBV24-1; d_call: TRBD2; clone_size: NA; j_call: TRBJ2-1; cdr3_aa: CATSDFTSGGSYNEQFF; cdr3_nt: TGTGCCACCAGTGATTTTACTAGCGGGGGCTCCTACAATGAGCAGTTCTTC
v_call: TRBV15; d_call: TRBD1; clone_size: NA; j_call: TRBJ2-2; cdr3_aa: CATSREKTGVSTGELFF; cdr3_nt: TGTGCCACCAGCAGAGAGAAGACAGGGGTGAGCACCGGGGAGCTGTTTTTT
v_call: TRBV24-1; d_call: NA; clone_size: many; j_call: TRBJ1-3; cdr3_aa: CATSDTGSGNTIYF; cdr3_nt: TGTGCCACCAGTGACACAGGCTCTGGAAACACCATATATTTT
v_call: TRBV20-1; d_call: NA; clone_size: NA; j_call: TRBJ2-3; cdr3_aa: CSAPGLTRDTQYF; cdr3_nt: TGCAGTGCTCCCGGACTCACAAGGGATACGCAGTATTTT
v_call: TRBV29-1; d_call: NA; clone_size: many; j_call: TRBJ2-3; cdr3_aa: CSVEGGTSNTDTQYF; cdr3_nt: TGCAGCGTTGAAGGCGGGACGTCGAACACAGATACGCAGTATTTT
v_call: TRBV12-3/TRBV12-4; d_call: NA; clone_size: many; j_call: TRBJ1-2; cdr3_aa: CASSLMGAAGYGYTF; cdr3_nt: TGTGCCAGCAGTTTGATGGGGGCGGCAGGCTATGGCTACACCTTC